Listed here is a single T cell receptor beta chain. Its cognate antigen is unknown. The source of the sample is a study of cytomegalovirus exposure and HLA in healthy donors. Study observations and caveats: When analyzed later, the rates of TCR association showed variation by HLA locus, with DRB1 the most and HLA-C the fewest. Under in vitro conditions, a few CMV-associated chains were confirmed as specific for CMV antigens. Among immune exposure information, only CMV serostatus was available.

The CDR3 is 18 residues long. With V trimmed by 2 bases and J by 6 bases, 10 bases remained unmatched. Looked up from germline, CDR1 is SGHDT and CDR2 is YYEEEE. PCR employed 60 Vbeta and 13 Jbeta primers. TCRdb keeps only in-frame clones here, not all; method: immunoSEQ multiplex PCR. The repertoire holds about 110,000 clones, with around 75% as singletons. The chain has TRBV5-6 and TRBJ2-3; TRBD2 matches at 15 bases. Sequences were obtained from PBMCs. This TCR came from a male donor in good health and CMV-seropositive. CDR3 DNA: TGTGCCAGCAGCTTATTCGGGACTAGCGGGAGGAAAGCGGATACGCAGTATTTT. Its protein is CASSLFGTSGRKADTQYF.